The 21 T cell receptor beta chains given below trace back to one sample, sequenced in a study of T cell repertoires in cytomegalovirus infection. TCRdb re-called the reads with MiXCR, one entry per CDR3 protein. The sample lists approximately 250,000 distinct CDR3 sequences, about 23% occurring once. Sequencing was done on a sample of CD8+ T cells from PBMCs. The source of these receptors is a human donor in good health (CMV status not recorded). Some clones in this sample may be carry-over from other donors' samples.

This clonotype occurred a few times. The V and J genes are TRBV5-6 and TRBJ1-1; D may be TRBD1 (5 bases). This CDR3 has 12 amino acids. V was cut by 7 bases and J by 8 bases, with 15 bases left in between. Germline V lookup: CDR1 SGHDT, CDR2 YYEEEE. The CDR3 is CASAWQGGEAFF. The DNA of the CDR3 is TGTGCCAGCGCTTGGCAGGGTGGGGAAGCTTTCTTT.

This clonotype was observed once. This chain uses TRBV7-4 with TRBJ2-1; D unclear. With 6 bases removed from V and 9 bases from J, the gap between germline ends came to 12 bases. CDR3 length: 12 residues. Germline loops: CDR1 SGHVT, CDR2 SQSDAQ. This CDR3 reads CASRLGRGEQFF. The CDR3 DNA reads as TGTGCCAGCAGACTCGGACGTGGTGAGCAGTTCTTC. Using reference TRBV7-4 and TRBJ2-1 for the parts outside the CDR3, the full variable domain is GAGVSQSPRYKVAKRGRDVALRCDSISGHVTLYWYRQTLGQGSEVLTYSQSDAQRDKSGRPSGRFSAERPERSVSTLKIQRTEQGDSAVYLCASRLGRGEQFFGPGTRLTVL.

This clonotype was seen a few times. This chain connects TRBV19 to TRBJ2-2; D assignment may be TRBD1 or TRBD2 (5 bases each). The CDR3 is made up of 15 amino acids. Germline-derived CDR1 and CDR2 are LNHDA and SQIVND (reference sequence). V shed 7 bases and J shed 4 bases, with 16 bases lying between them. CDR3: CASTLRGSVTGELFF. CDR3 nucleotides: TGTGCCAGTACCCTGAGGGGCAGCGTCACCGGGGAGCTGTTTTTT.

This clonotype appeared many times. V is TRBV6-1 and J is TRBJ2-1; no reliable D call. The CDR3 totals 12 residues. Trimming removed 5 bases at V and 7 bases at J, with 9 bases between. Germline V gives CDR1 MNHNS, CDR2 SASEGT. CDR3 region: CASSTFGNEQFF. CDR3 nucleotides: TGTGCCAGCAGTACATTCGGGAATGAGCAGTTCTTC.

This clonotype was counted ten times or more. V usage is TRBV7-2 and J usage is TRBJ2-3, with D perhaps TRBD1 (5 bases). Germline values: CDR1 SGHTA, CDR2 FQGNSA. The CDR3 totals 14 residues. The germline V and J ends were trimmed by 5 bases and 1 base, with 10 bases remaining between them. This CDR3 reads CASSPLGGTDTQYF. As DNA, the CDR3 is TGTGCCAGCAGCCCCCTAGGGGGCACAGATACGCAGTATTTT.

This clonotype was counted at least ten times. The genes are TRBV7-8 and TRBJ2-1; 7 bases are shared with TRBD2. The CDR3 is made up of 16 amino acids. Looked up from germline, CDR1 is SGHVS and CDR2 is FQNEAQ. V trimming: 5 bases; J trimming: 4 bases; junction bases outside the gene matches: 11. In DNA form, the CDR3 reads TGTGCCAGCAGCCCTGTGGGGGGGACCTCATACAATGAGCAGTTCTTC. Translation gives CASSPVGGTSYNEQFF.

This clonotype was seen a few times. The gene calls are TRBV6-6 and TRBJ1-6; D is possibly TRBD1 (5 bases). The CDR3 contains 16 residues. V was trimmed by 6 bases and J by 5 bases, leaving 17 bases between them. Per the germline V gene, CDR1 is MNHNY and CDR2 is SVGAGI (reference sequence). The CDR3 bases are TGTGCCAGCAGCGATTTGGGGACTCTAGATAATTCACCCCTCCACTTT. It is translated as CASSDLGTLDNSPLHF.

The gene calls are TRBV29-1 and TRBJ2-3; either TRBD1 or TRBD2 may supply D (6 bases each). Looked up from germline, CDR1 is SQVTM and CDR2 is ANQGSEA. This CDR3 comprises 15 residues. Trimming took 4 bases from V and 5 from J, leaving 19 bases between them. The CDR3 DNA is TGCAGCGTTGGCCCTTCCTCCGGGGGCGGAGATACGCAGTATTTT. As protein: CSVGPSSGGGDTQYF.

This clonotype was detected only a few times. V usage is TRBV7-6 and J usage is TRBJ2-7; no definite D call. Germline assignment: CDR1 SGHVS and CDR2 FNYEAQ. V was trimmed by 4 bases and J by 2 bases, leaving 9 bases between them. There are 13 residues in the CDR3. The chain's CDR3 is CASSSVGTYEQYF. The CDR3 DNA reads as TGTGCCAGCAGCTCTGTTGGGACCTACGAGCAGTACTTC.

The sample holds a few counts of this clonotype. The chain is built from TRBV10-3 and TRBJ2-5; TRBD1 matches at 8 bases. Germline V lookup: CDR1 ENHRY, CDR2 SYGVKD. This CDR3 region has 15 residues. Trimming cost V 6 bases and J 5 bases; bases outside gene matches: 11. CDR3 DNA: TGTGCCATCAGCGAGCCCAGGGGGCGGATTGAGACCCAGTACTTC. It encodes CAISEPRGRIETQYF.

This clonotype has more than one count but fewer than ten. V and J are TRBV7-9 and TRBJ1-2; D ambiguous. With 5 bases removed from V and 6 bases from J, the gap between germline ends came to 13 bases. The germline gives CDR1 SEHNR, CDR2 FQNEAQ (reference sequence). The CDR3 is made up of 13 amino acids. This CDR3 reads CASSVEGSDGYTF. CDR3 nucleotide sequence: TGTGCCAGCAGCGTGGAGGGAAGCGATGGCTACACCTTC.

In its sample, this clonotype was seen many times. The J gene is TRBJ1-1, the V gene TRBV25-1, with no clear D. CDR1 is MGHDK, CDR2 SYGVNS, per germline. The CDR3 is 12 residues long. The V and J ends lost 5 bases and 0 bases respectively, with 4 bases between them. The CDR3 spells CASSWMNTEAFF. CDR3 sequence (DNA): TGTGCCAGCAGTTGGATGAACACTGAAGCTTTCTTT.

In this sample, this clonotype turned up a few times. The CDR3 protein is CSVLTGASIYNEQFF. The CDR3 nucleotides are TGCAGCGTCTTAACGGGGGCTTCAATCTACAATGAGCAGTTCTTC. The chain has TRBV29-1 and TRBJ2-1; D is possibly TRBD1 or TRBD2 (6 bases each). Per germline, CDR1 SQVTM and CDR2 ANQGSEA. V was pared by 6 bases and J by 3 bases, with 18 bases between. The CDR3 runs 15 residues.

The chain has TRBV5-1 and TRBJ2-1; no clear D gene. Trimming cost V 4 bases and J 0 bases, with 14 bases left between them. The germline V gene has CDR1 SGHRS and CDR2 YFSETQ. CDR3 length: 16 amino acids. The CDR3 spells CASSQYTPSSYNEQFF. As DNA, the CDR3 is TGCGCCAGCAGCCAATACACCCCCAGCTCCTACAATGAGCAGTTCTTC.

This clonotype was detected a few times. The chain uses TRBV29-1 and TRBJ2-7, with TRBD2 identical over 8 bases. V lost 7 bases to trimming and J lost 6 bases; unmatched junction nucleotides: 8. The germline V gene encodes CDR1 SQVTM and CDR2 ANQGSEA. The CDR3 has 12 amino acids. The CDR3 sequence: CSAAGGLGEQYF. In DNA, the CDR3 is TGCAGCGCCGCGGGGGGATTGGGCGAGCAGTACTTC.

This clonotype was seen more than once but under ten times. V and J are TRBV7-9 and TRBJ1-1, with a possible D match to TRBD1 (6 bases). This CDR3 region has 14 residues. CDR1 and CDR2 (germline): SEHNR, FQNEAQ (reference sequence). The ends were cut back, 4 bases at V and 4 bases at J, with 13 bases in the middle. This CDR3 is CASSSTTGSTEAFF. DNA of the CDR3: TGTGCCAGCAGCTCTACGACAGGCTCCACTGAAGCTTTCTTT.

This clonotype was found many times. The gene calls are TRBV28 and TRBJ2-6; 11 bases align to TRBD1. V lost 5 bases, J lost 0 bases, and 3 bases stayed unmatched. Germline V gene data show CDR1 as MDHEN and CDR2 as SYDVKM. CDR3 length: 17 residues. The CDR3 DNA sequence: TGTGCCAGCAGTCCCGGGACAGGGGGCTCTGGGGCCAACGTCCTGACTTTC. It codes for CASSPGTGGSGANVLTF.

V gene TRBV6-2 or TRBV6-3 combines with J gene TRBJ1-1; 8 bases match TRBD1. Unmatched junction bases numbered 12, after V lost 2 bases and J lost 10 bases. The CDR3 consists of 15 residues. CDR1 is MNHEY and CDR2 is SVGEGT in the germline V gene. CDR3 protein: CASSYPRDRLVGAFF. Written as DNA, the CDR3 is TGTGCCAGCAGTTACCCTCGGGACAGGCTCGTCGGAGCTTTCTTT.

At least ten counts were recorded for this clonotype. The V and J genes are TRBV12-3 or TRBV12-4 and TRBJ2-3, with TRBD2 matching over 7 bases. Trimming took 5 bases from V and 3 from J; bases not matched to a gene: 11. This CDR3 spans 16 amino acids. For the CDR3, the DNA is TGTGCCAGCAGTCCCCTCGGGGGGACGGGGACAGATACGCAGTATTTT. It translates to CASSPLGGTGTDTQYF.

In this sample, this clonotype turned up many times. The J gene is TRBJ1-2, the V gene TRBV28; D is unresolved. The V end lost 7 bases, the J end lost 1 base, and 16 bases lay between the germline ends. The CDR3 totals 15 residues. Germline-derived CDR1 and CDR2 are MDHEN and SYDVKM. The DNA of the CDR3 is TGTGCCAGCACCTCGGGGAGCTACCTTAACTATGGCTACACCTTC. Translated, it gives CASTSGSYLNYGYTF.

V gene TRBV7-9 combines with J gene TRBJ2-2; possibly TRBD2 for D (6 bases). V lost 5 bases to trimming and J lost 3 bases, with 19 bases between them. The CDR3 has 17 amino acids. Germline V gives CDR1 SEHNR, CDR2 FQNEAQ (reference sequence). The CDR3 region has the DNA TGTGCCAGCAGCGCCACTAAGGGACTCCCGGACACCGGGGAGCTGTTTTTT. Protein sequence: CASSATKGLPDTGELFF.